These 32 T cell receptor beta chains were all obtained from the same sample, sequenced in a study of human T cells and chemical hapten exposure. The time point: pre-sensitization, week 0. Treatment here: therapeutic diphenylcyclopropenone sensitization with weekly scalp DPC. TCRdb used MiXCR to reprocess the RACE reads, holding one entry per CDR3 protein. The sample has 350,000 to 450,000 distinct CDR3 sequences, approximately 5.1% seen once; the top ten hold 2.6%. The source material was whole blood, sampled in connection with sensitization to the hapten diphenylcyclopropenone (DPC). These receptors were taken from a woman aged 45-59 years with alopecia areata. Some clones in this sample may be carry-over from other donors' samples.

Ten or more counts support this clonotype. The V gene is TRBV6-6, the J gene TRBJ2-6; D gene uncertain. Per germline, CDR1 MNHNY and CDR2 SVGAGI (reference sequence). V lost 0 bases to trimming and J lost 11 bases, with 5 bases between them. The CDR3 has 12 residues. DNA for the CDR3: TGTGCCAGCAGTTACTCGATAGACGTCCTGACTTTC. Translation gives CASSYSIDVLTF.

This clonotype was seen only a few times. The rearrangement joins TRBV7-2 to TRBJ1-1; possibly TRBD1 for D (5 bases). Germline lookup yields CDR1 SGHTA and CDR2 FQGNSA. The CDR3 contains 14 residues. V gave up 8 bases and J gave up 5 bases, with 18 bases separating them. In nucleotides, the CDR3 is TGTGCCAGCCACGGAAGGGGAGAATGGACTGAAGCTTTCTTT. Translated, it gives CASHGRGEWTEAFF.

This clonotype was counted at least ten times. The CDR3 nucleotides are TGCAGTGCTAGGGAGAGCTCCTATAATTCACCCCTCCACTTT. Translating gives CSARESSYNSPLHF. The chain is built from TRBV20-1 and TRBJ1-6; D not resolved. The CDR3 loop spans 14 amino acids. V lost 3 bases and J 0 bases, leaving 6 bases between the germline ends. Germline-derived CDR1 and CDR2 are DFQATT and SNEGSKA (reference sequence).

This clonotype has just a few counts. The chain combines TRBV29-1 with TRBJ2-2; D not resolved. V was cut by 2 bases and J by 0 bases, with 4 bases left in between. The CDR3 has 13 residues. Germline lookup yields CDR1 SQVTM and CDR2 ANQGSEA. The CDR3 DNA sequence: TGCAGCGTTGAAACCACGAACACCGGGGAGCTGTTTTTT. Its protein product is CSVETTNTGELFF.

V usage is TRBV12-3 or TRBV12-4 and J usage is TRBJ1-1; D possibly corresponds to TRBD1 (6 bases). This CDR3 contains 13 residues. V was shortened by 5 bases and J by 5 bases, with 12 bases between the two germline ends. The CDR3 sequence: CASSAGVGTEAFF. CDR3 nucleotide sequence: TGTGCCAGCAGTGCAGGGGTTGGGACTGAAGCTTTCTTT.

This clonotype was counted ten times or more. CDR3 amino acids: CASSYSPVADTQYF. CDR3 in DNA: TGTGCCAGCAGTTACTCCCCGGTCGCCGATACGCAGTATTTT. This chain joins TRBV6-2 or TRBV6-3 and TRBJ2-3; D not resolved. V was trimmed by 0 bases and J by 6 bases, leaving 10 bases between them. Per germline, CDR1 MNHEY and CDR2 SVGEGT. This CDR3 contains 14 residues.

This clonotype was counted ten times or more. The chain recombines TRBV11-2 with TRBJ2-2; 7 nucleotides agree with TRBD1. The CDR3 is 15 residues long. After removal of 5 bases from V and 2 bases from J, the junction contained 5 bases not matched to a gene. Germline CDR1 SGHAT, CDR2 FQNNGV. The CDR3 DNA follows: TGTGCCAGCAGCCCGGGACAGAGAAACACCGGGGAGCTGTTTTTT. Translating gives CASSPGQRNTGELFF.

This clonotype turned up a few times. This sequence joins TRBV18 and TRBJ1-1; 8 bases align to TRBD1. Per the germline V gene, CDR1 is KGHSH and CDR2 is LQKENI. Trimming took 5 bases from V and 4 from J; bases not matched to a gene: 9. This CDR3 spans 15 amino acids. CDR3 loop: CASSAPGGGRTEAFF. CDR3 nucleotide sequence: TGTGCCAGCTCAGCGCCAGGGGGCGGGCGCACTGAAGCTTTCTTT. Using reference TRBV18 and TRBJ1-1 for the parts outside the CDR3, the full variable domain is NAGVMQNPRHLVRRRGQEARLRCSPMKGHSHVYWYRQLPEEGLKFMVYLQKENIIDESGMPKERFSAEFPKEGPSILRIQQVVRGDSAAYFCASSAPGGGRTEAFFGQGTRLTVV.

This clonotype was recorded many times. V is TRBV4-2 and J is TRBJ2-7, with D uncertain. Germline V gene data show CDR1 as LGHNA and CDR2 as YNFKEQ. CDR3 length: 14 residues. V was clipped by 0 bases and J by 0 bases, with 6 bases between them. CDR3 sequence reads: CASSQDHHSYEQYF. In DNA, the CDR3 is TGTGCCAGCAGCCAAGACCACCACTCCTACGAGCAGTACTTC.

The chain is built from TRBV29-1 and TRBJ2-7, with 8 bases lining up with TRBD1. The CDR3 runs 12 residues. Germline values: CDR1 SQVTM, CDR2 ANQGSEA. With 7 bases clipped from V and 2 bases from J, the junction kept 4 bases outside the gene matches. The CDR3 loop reads CSARQGPYEQYF. CDR3 nucleotide sequence: TGCAGCGCGAGACAGGGGCCCTACGAGCAGTACTTC.

The genes are TRBV7-2 and TRBJ1-1, with a weak D call TRBD1 (6 bases). The CDR3 is 13 amino acids. V lost 6 bases and J lost 3, with 11 bases in between. Germline V gives CDR1 SGHTA, CDR2 FQGNSA. This CDR3 reads CASSAGQYTEAFF. CDR3 nucleotide sequence: TGTGCCAGCAGTGCCGGACAGTACACTGAAGCTTTCTTT.

The sample holds many counts of this clonotype. This sequence joins TRBV5-6 and TRBJ1-4, with a tentative D call TRBD1 (5 bases). The CDR3 spans 14 residues. Trimming left V 2 bases short and J 3 bases short, with 8 bases between. The germline gives CDR1 SGHDT, CDR2 YYEEEE. CDR3 region: CASSLWGPNEKLFF. In DNA form, the CDR3 reads TGTGCCAGCAGCTTATGGGGACCTAATGAAAAACTGTTTTTT.

V gene TRBV12-3 or TRBV12-4 combines with J gene TRBJ1-6; D uncertain. V dropped 3 bases and J dropped 6 bases, with 9 bases sitting between them. The CDR3 is 14 amino acids. The CDR3 DNA reads TGTGCCAGCAGTTTTGCCGGGATTAATTCACCCCTCCACTTT. This encodes CASSFAGINSPLHF.

The rearrangement joins TRBV4-2 to TRBJ2-5, with D unresolved. Germline V gene sequence: CDR1 LGHNA, CDR2 YNFKEQ. V lost 9 bases to trimming and J lost 3 bases, with 14 bases between them. The CDR3 consists of 13 residues. This CDR3 is CASQRIGEETQYF. CDR3 bases: TGTGCCAGTCAGCGCATAGGAGAAGAGACCCAGTACTTC.

This clonotype was seen at least ten times. V and J are TRBV20-1 and TRBJ2-3; 7 nucleotides match TRBD2. V lost 6 bases, J lost 1 base, and 10 bases stayed unmatched. Germline assignment: CDR1 DFQATT and CDR2 SNEGSKA (reference sequence). This CDR3 spans 15 amino acids. The CDR3 sequence is CSAPLTSKGTDTQYF. The CDR3 DNA is TGCAGTGCCCCTCTGACTAGCAAAGGCACAGATACGCAGTATTTT.

The chain joins TRBV6-1 to TRBJ2-3; 8 bases agree with TRBD2. The CDR3 is made up of 13 amino acids. Losses at the gene ends were 7 bases for V and 6 bases for J; bases not matched to a gene: 6. Germline CDR1 MNHNS, CDR2 SASEGT. The CDR3 sequence: CASNLRGGDTQYF. As DNA, the CDR3 is TGTGCCAGCAACCTCCGGGGGGGGGATACGCAGTATTTT.

This clonotype was counted many times. The chain employs TRBV20-1 and TRBJ1-2; D not certain. Trimming removed 6 bases at V and 1 base at J, with 18 bases between. Germline CDR1 reads DFQATT; CDR2 reads SNEGSKA (reference sequence). The length of the CDR3 is 15 residues. Here the CDR3 reads CSARLEGLLNYGYTF. The CDR3 region has the DNA TGCAGTGCCAGACTTGAAGGCCTCCTTAACTATGGCTACACCTTC.

This clonotype has at least ten counts. This chain uses TRBV10-3 with TRBJ1-2; TRBD1 matches at 11 bases. The CDR3 runs 15 residues. Per germline, CDR1 ENHRY and CDR2 SYGVKD. The J segment lost 3 bases and the V segment lost 2 bases, leaving 2 bases of the junction unmatched. The CDR3 loop reads CAISEGQGADYGYTF. The CDR3 DNA follows: TGTGCCATCAGTGAGGGACAGGGGGCGGACTATGGCTACACCTTC.

The chain combines TRBV6-2 or TRBV6-3 with TRBJ2-7; D ambiguous. The V and J ends lost 7 bases and 4 bases respectively, with 23 bases between them. Germline CDR1 is MNHEY and CDR2 is SVGEGT. The CDR3 contains 16 residues. Written as DNA, the CDR3 is TGTGCCAGCACCGTCTTGGGAACGGCAACCTCTTACGAGCAGTACTTC. This encodes CASTVLGTATSYEQYF.

The rearrangement joins TRBV6-1 to TRBJ2-4, with unresolved D. The V end lost 3 bases, the J end lost 9 bases, and 15 bases lay between the germline ends. The CDR3 is 14 residues long. Germline CDR1 and CDR2: MNHNS and SASEGT. The CDR3 loop reads CASSEVLFLGIQYF. The DNA of the CDR3 is TGTGCCAGCAGTGAGGTCCTATTCCTAGGCATTCAGTACTTC.

This clonotype was picked up many times. The chain carries TRBV12-3 or TRBV12-4 and TRBJ2-2; maybe TRBD1 (5 bases). The V end lost 5 bases, the J end lost 5 bases, and 15 bases lay between the germline ends. There are 15 residues in the CDR3. The CDR3 nucleotides read TGTGCCAGCAGTCCCAACAGCAGGGTAACCGGGGAGCTGTTTTTT. Amino acids: CASSPNSRVTGELFF.

This clonotype turned up a few times. V gene TRBV18 combines with J gene TRBJ1-5; no clear D. V gave up 0 bases and J gave up 2 bases, with 11 bases separating them. Germline-derived CDR1 and CDR2 are KGHSH and LQKENI. The length of the CDR3 is 16 residues. Here the CDR3 reads CASSPPGVSGNQPQHF. The CDR3 DNA follows: TGTGCCAGCTCACCACCGGGAGTCAGTGGCAATCAGCCCCAGCATTTT.

This clonotype was seen ten or more times. V gene TRBV28 combines with J gene TRBJ2-3; weak D call: TRBD1 (5 bases). The CDR3 totals 14 residues. V shed 7 bases and J shed 1 base, with 12 bases lying between them. Germline V gene lookup returns CDR1 MDHEN and CDR2 SYDVKM. This CDR3 reads CASTLDTGTDTQYF. In DNA, the CDR3 is TGTGCCAGCACCCTGGACACAGGCACAGATACGCAGTATTTT.

This clonotype was counted between two and nine times. The gene calls are TRBV28 and TRBJ1-6; no reliable D call. CDR3 size: 14 residues. Germline-derived CDR1 and CDR2 are MDHEN and SYDVKM. V was trimmed by 7 bases and J by 6 bases, leaving 13 bases between them. CDR3 amino acids: CASIQANTNSPLHF. The CDR3 coding sequence is TGTGCCAGCATTCAGGCCAACACTAATTCACCCCTCCACTTT.

A few counts support this clonotype. The V call is TRBV29-1, the J call TRBJ1-2, with D perhaps matching TRBD1 (6 bases). CDR3 size: 12 residues. Germline loops: CDR1 SQVTM, CDR2 ANQGSEA. V gave up 4 bases and J gave up 4 bases, with 10 bases separating them. CDR3 in DNA: TGCAGCGTTGGGGGGGCCAGCTATGGCTACACCTTC. Translating gives CSVGGASYGYTF.

The sample holds many counts of this clonotype. V usage is TRBV2 and J usage is TRBJ2-3, with D perhaps being TRBD1 or TRBD2 (6 bases each). The CDR3 sequence is 14 residues long. V dropped 3 bases and J dropped 4 bases, with 11 bases sitting between them. Germline loops: CDR1 SNHLY, CDR2 FYNNEI. The CDR3 region is CASSEWGASDTQYF. CDR3 DNA: TGTGCCAGCAGTGAGTGGGGGGCGTCAGATACGCAGTATTTT.

This clonotype was detected many times. The chain has TRBV4-2 and TRBJ1-5; the D is unclear. The CDR3 is 14 residues long. V was clipped by 1 base and J by 3 bases, with 7 bases between them. CDR1 LGHNA and CDR2 YNFKEQ come from the germline V gene. As DNA, the CDR3 is TGTGCCAGCAGCCAAGGAACAGTCAATCAGCCCCAGCATTTT. It yields the protein CASSQGTVNQPQHF.

This clonotype was seen a handful of times. V usage is TRBV7-2 and J usage is TRBJ1-3; 7 bases agree with TRBD1. Germline-derived CDR1 and CDR2 are SGHTA and FQGNSA. V lost 8 bases, J lost 4 bases, and 14 bases stayed unmatched. This CDR3 has 16 amino acids. In DNA, the CDR3 is TGTGCCAGCGTCGCATTACGAGGGGGCGAAGGAAACACCATATATTTT. Amino acid sequence: CASVALRGGEGNTIYF.

Points on this clonotype: Since the CDR3 does not end with the conserved phenylalanine or tryptophan, this likely comes from a read error. The chain carries TRBV20-1 and TRBJ1-5, with 10 positions matching TRBD1. From germline, CDR1 is DFQATT and CDR2 SNEGSKA (reference sequence). V was pared by 6 bases and J by 7 bases, with 9 bases of the junction left unmatched. CDR3 length: 14 residues. CDR3 sequence: CSAPHGTGEQPQHL. The CDR3 bases are TGCAGTGCCCCACACGGGACAGGGGAGCAGCCCCAGCATTTA.

This clonotype was counted only a few times. V gene TRBV4-2 combines with J gene TRBJ2-7; D may match TRBD1 or TRBD2 (5 bases each). Trimming shortened V by 6 bases and J by 8 bases, and 14 bases separated the two germline ends. CDR1 is LGHNA, CDR2 YNFKEQ, per germline. The CDR3 has 12 residues. CDR3 nucleotides: TGTGCCAGCAGACGGGATGCAGGGCAGCAGTACTTC. It translates to CASRRDAGQQYF.

This clonotype was observed many times. This rearrangement joins TRBV27 to TRBJ2-7; 10 bases align to TRBD1. This CDR3 contains 15 residues. With 3 bases clipped from V and 6 bases from J, the junction kept 8 bases outside the gene matches. Germline CDR1 MNHEY, CDR2 SMNVEV (reference sequence). The chain's CDR3 is CASSFSGTGVGEQYF. CDR3 DNA: TGTGCCAGCAGTTTTTCAGGGACAGGGGTTGGCGAGCAGTACTTC.

This clonotype was recorded many times. The chain combines TRBV5-6 with TRBJ2-1; no clear D gene. Per germline, CDR1 SGHDT and CDR2 YYEEEE. The CDR3 consists of 15 residues. The germline V and J ends were trimmed by 0 bases and 0 bases, with 7 bases remaining between them. The CDR3 nucleotides are TGTGCCAGCAGCTTGGGTTCGAGCTCCTACAATGAGCAGTTCTTC. It yields the protein CASSLGSSSYNEQFF. The whole variable domain, filled in from reference TRBV5-6 and TRBJ2-1, reads DAGVTQSPTHLIKTRGQQVTLRCSPKSGHDTVSWYQQALGQGPQFIFQYYEEEERQRGNFPDRFSGHQFPNYSSELNVNALLLGDSALYLCASSLGSSSYNEQFFGPGTRLTVL.